A single sample gave rise to the 17 T cell receptor beta chains below, sequenced in a study of PD-1 blockade in classical Hodgkin lymphoma (dated by TCRdb to the early 2020s). Library preparation was by the immunoSEQ multiplex PCR assay. The clones in this table, taken by TCRdb from immuneACCESS, are in-frame only. Not every clone is retained; where verified, under half of the shortfall comes from an unresolved V gene, and the cause of the rest is unknown. Here the sample has roughly 150,000 clones; around 73% occur a single time. Of the sample, roughly 8.4% falls within the top ten clones. The time point label for this specimen denotes: cycle 2 day 1 (C2D1) of nivolumab. Every trial patient had relapsed following autologous stem cell transplantation, and prior brentuximab vedotin exposure was what differed among cohorts A, B and C. The sequencing here drew on peripheral blood mononuclear cells (PBMCs), taken before the second cycle of nivolumab. The source of these receptors is a human donor with classical Hodgkin lymphoma.

This clone was counted once. The chain uses TRBV29-1 and TRBJ2-3; 7 bases map to TRBD1. The CDR3 runs 15 residues. J lost 1 base, V lost 5 bases, and 9 bases had no gene match. Germline lookup yields CDR1 SQVTM and CDR2 ANQGSEA. The CDR3 reads CSVMTGPIRTDTQYF. The DNA of the CDR3 is TGCAGCGTTATGACAGGGCCTATTCGCACAGATACGCAGTATTTT.

This clone appeared once. The rearrangement uses TRBV19 and TRBJ2-1, with unresolved D. This CDR3 has 15 amino acids. Trimming took 0 bases from V and 5 from J, leaving 11 bases between them. Germline CDR1 is LNHDA and CDR2 is SQIVND (reference sequence). The CDR3 is CASSIDKGSHNEQFF. The CDR3, as DNA: TGTGCCAGTAGTATAGATAAGGGCAGCCACAATGAGCAGTTCTTC. Drawing the rest from reference TRBV19 and TRBJ2-1, the complete variable domain is DGGITQSPKYLFRKEGQNVTLSCEQNLNHDAMYWYRQDPGQGLRLIYYSQIVNDFQKGDIAEGYSVSREKKESFPLTVTSAQKNPTAFYLCASSIDKGSHNEQFFGPGTRLTVL.

The chain joins TRBV10-3 to TRBJ2-2, with 12 positions matching TRBD2. V shed 4 bases, J shed 2 bases, and the junction held 8 bases outside the gene matches. CDR1 ENHRY and CDR2 SYGVKD come from the germline V gene. This CDR3 contains 18 residues. For the CDR3, the DNA is TGTGCCATCAGTGCAGGTCTAGCGGGAGGGCCAAACACCGGGGAGCTGTTTTTT. Protein sequence: CAISAGLAGGPNTGELFF.

The chain carries TRBV18 and TRBJ2-1; 12 bases match TRBD2. Germline V gives CDR1 KGHSH, CDR2 LQKENI. V shed 5 bases, J shed 9 bases, and the junction held 5 bases outside the gene matches. The CDR3 contains 14 residues. CDR3 sequence: CASSGTSGSSEQFF. CDR3 DNA: TGTGCCAGCTCAGGGACTAGCGGGTCGAGTGAGCAGTTCTTC.

The chain combines TRBV5-1 with TRBJ1-1; TRBD1 might be the D (6 bases). V lost 3 bases and J 4 bases, leaving 16 bases between the germline ends. The CDR3 extends over 15 amino acids. The germline CDR1 and CDR2 sequences are SGHRS and YFSETQ. The CDR3 is CASSWGATSGTEAFF. In DNA form, the CDR3 reads TGCGCCAGCAGCTGGGGGGCCACATCGGGCACTGAAGCTTTCTTT.

This clone was seen more than once but under ten times. The chain employs TRBV29-1 and TRBJ2-5; a possible D gene is TRBD1 (6 bases). The CDR3 covers 14 residues. Germline V lookup: CDR1 SQVTM, CDR2 ANQGSEA. Between the trimmed V and J ends, which lost 6 bases and 4 bases, there was a span of 18 bases. This CDR3 is CSVGPSGAPETQYF. Here the CDR3 DNA reads TGCAGCGTGGGCCCCTCAGGGGCCCCAGAGACCCAGTACTTC.

The rearrangement uses TRBV13 and TRBJ1-6; D unclear. CDR1 is PRHDT, CDR2 FYEKMQ, per germline (reference sequence). Trimming cost V 6 bases and J 3 bases, with 15 bases left between them. The CDR3 length is 16 residues. CDR3 loop: CASSRSGEFYNSPLHF. The CDR3 nucleotides are TGTGCCAGCAGTCGGAGCGGGGAATTCTATAATTCACCCCTCCACTTT.

The chain combines TRBV18 with TRBJ2-7; 9 bases fit TRBD1. This CDR3 spans 15 amino acids. Germline CDR1 reads KGHSH; CDR2 reads LQKENI. V lost 3 bases to trimming and J lost 0 bases; unmatched junction nucleotides: 3. In DNA, the CDR3 is TGTGCCAGCTCACCGGGACAGGGATTCTCCTACGAGCAGTACTTC. This translates into CASSPGQGFSYEQYF.

This chain uses TRBV7-2 with TRBJ2-1, with 12 bases that match TRBD2. This CDR3 contains 15 residues. Germline trimming cut 4 bases from V and 9 bases from J; bases unmatched to any gene: 7. CDR1 SGHTA and CDR2 FQGNSA come from the germline V gene. The CDR3 spells CASSYYGLAGPEQFF. Written as DNA, the CDR3 is TGTGCCAGCAGCTACTATGGACTAGCGGGACCTGAGCAGTTCTTC.

The chain employs TRBV2 and TRBJ2-7, with TRBD2 matching over 12 bases. Germline V gives CDR1 SNHLY, CDR2 FYNNEI. CDR3 length equals 17 residues. With V trimmed by 4 bases and J by 4 bases, 11 bases remained unmatched. DNA of the CDR3: TGTGCCAGCAGTGCACCGGACTCTAGCGGGGGGGCTTACGAGCAGTACTTC. Amino acids: CASSAPDSSGGAYEQYF.

The chain is built from TRBV5-1 and TRBJ2-4; 7 nucleotides align to TRBD1. From germline, CDR1 is SGHRS and CDR2 YFSETQ. The CDR3 length is 16 residues. After removal of 4 bases from V and 0 bases from J, the junction contained 7 bases not matched to a gene. CDR3 bases: TGCGCCAGCAGCCCGGGACAGAGACTAGCCAAAAACATTCAGTACTTC. This gives the protein CASSPGQRLAKNIQYF.

V gene TRBV11-3 combines with J gene TRBJ2-7; weak D call: TRBD2 (6 bases). Trimming removed 8 bases at V and 0 bases at J, with 17 bases between. This CDR3 has 15 amino acids. Germline lookup yields CDR1 SGHNT and CDR2 YENEEA. This chain's CDR3 is CASSEGGDSSYEQYF. The CDR3 DNA reads as TGTGCCAGCTCCGAGGGAGGTGATTCCTCCTACGAGCAGTACTTC.

The chain links TRBV6-6 to TRBJ1-6; 7 bases fit TRBD1. The CDR3 has 15 amino acids. Germline CDR1 and CDR2: MNHNY and SVGAGI (reference sequence). Unmatched junction bases numbered 7, after V lost 5 bases and J lost 6 bases. In nucleotides, the CDR3 is TGTGCCAGCAGTACCAACAGGGGCGGTAATTCACCCCTCCACTTT. Translating gives CASSTNRGGNSPLHF.

This clone was recorded once. The chain carries TRBV6-5 and TRBJ1-5, with unresolved D. The CDR3 is 15 amino acids. CDR1 and CDR2 from the germline V gene are MNHEY and SVGAGI. The V end lost 0 bases, the J end lost 4 bases, and 10 bases lay between the germline ends. CDR3 nucleotides: TGTGCCAGCAGTTACTCGCTAGTGCCTAATCAGCCCCAGCATTTT. Translated: CASSYSLVPNQPQHF.

The chain is built from TRBV7-2 and TRBJ2-3, with TRBD1 matching over 8 bases. The CDR3 length is 16 residues. Trimming cost V 8 bases and J 4 bases; bases outside gene matches: 14. Germline V gene data show CDR1 as SGHTA and CDR2 as FQGNSA. The DNA for the CDR3 is TGTGCCAGCCGCCCAGGGGGCGCAGGGGTCCCAGATACGCAGTATTTT. Translating gives CASRPGGAGVPDTQYF.

This chain links TRBV19 with TRBJ1-6; D is perhaps TRBD1 (5 bases). This CDR3 is built from 16 residues. Trimming removed 3 bases from V and 9 bases from J, with 18 bases in between. Per the germline V gene, CDR1 is LNHDA and CDR2 is SQIVND (reference sequence). DNA for the CDR3: TGTGCCAGTAGTATCCCCCAGGGCCCAGCAGGTTCACCCCTCCACTTT. It yields the protein CASSIPQGPAGSPLHF.

This chain uses TRBV10-3 with TRBJ1-2; D possibly corresponds to TRBD1 (6 bases). The CDR3 has 12 amino acids. The germline V gene encodes CDR1 ENHRY and CDR2 SYGVKD. V lost 6 bases and J 6 bases, leaving 11 bases between the germline ends. CDR3 sequence (DNA): TGTGCCATCAGCCAGGGGCTCGATGGCTACACCTTC. Its translation: CAISQGLDGYTF.